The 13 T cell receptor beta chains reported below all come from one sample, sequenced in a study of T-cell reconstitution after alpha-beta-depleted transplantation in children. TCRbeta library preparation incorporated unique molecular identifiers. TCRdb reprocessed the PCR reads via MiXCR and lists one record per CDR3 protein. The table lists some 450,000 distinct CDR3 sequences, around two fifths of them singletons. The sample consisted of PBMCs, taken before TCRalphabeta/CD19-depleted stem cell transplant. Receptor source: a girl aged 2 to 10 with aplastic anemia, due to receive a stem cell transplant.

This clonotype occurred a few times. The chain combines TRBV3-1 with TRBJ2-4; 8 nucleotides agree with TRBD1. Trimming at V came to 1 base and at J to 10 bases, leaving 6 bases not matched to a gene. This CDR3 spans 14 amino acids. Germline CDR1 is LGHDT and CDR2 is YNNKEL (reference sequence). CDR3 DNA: TGTGCCAGCAGCCAAGCCCGACAGGGGAGGATTCAGTACTTC. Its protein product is CASSQARQGRIQYF.

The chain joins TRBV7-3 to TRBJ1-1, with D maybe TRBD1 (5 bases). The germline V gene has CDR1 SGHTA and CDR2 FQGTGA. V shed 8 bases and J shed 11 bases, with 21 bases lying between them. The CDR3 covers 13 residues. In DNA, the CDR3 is TGTGCCAGCGGCACGGGGCGACAGACCGGGGCTTTCTTT. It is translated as CASGTGRQTGAFF. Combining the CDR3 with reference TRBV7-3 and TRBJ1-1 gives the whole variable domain GAGVSQTPSNKVTEKGKYVELRCDPISGHTALYWYRQSLGQGPEFLIYFQGTGAADDSGLPNDRFFAVRPEGSVSTLKIQRTERGDSAVYLCASGTGRQTGAFFGQGTRLTVV.

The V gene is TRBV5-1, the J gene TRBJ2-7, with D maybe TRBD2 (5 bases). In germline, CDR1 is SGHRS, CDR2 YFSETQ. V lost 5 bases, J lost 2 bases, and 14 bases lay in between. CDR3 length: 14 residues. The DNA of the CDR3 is TGCGCCAGCAGTAAGGGCGCGGGCACCTACGAGCAGTACTTC. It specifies CASSKGAGTYEQYF.

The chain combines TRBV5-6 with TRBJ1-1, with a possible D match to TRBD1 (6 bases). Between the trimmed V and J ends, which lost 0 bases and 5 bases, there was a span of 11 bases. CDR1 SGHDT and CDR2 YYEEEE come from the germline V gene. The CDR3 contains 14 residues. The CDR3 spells CASSLDRVRTEAFF. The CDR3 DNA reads TGTGCCAGCAGCTTGGACAGGGTAAGAACTGAAGCTTTCTTT.

The chain's CDR3 is CSARRPEMDTGELFF. CDR3 nucleotide sequence: TGCAGTGCCCGCCGCCCAGAGATGGACACCGGGGAGCTGTTTTTT. This chain uses TRBV20-1 with TRBJ2-2; D remains unclear. From germline, CDR1 is DFQATT and CDR2 SNEGSKA (reference sequence). This CDR3 is 15 amino acids long. The germline V and J ends were trimmed by 6 bases and 3 bases, with 17 bases remaining between them.

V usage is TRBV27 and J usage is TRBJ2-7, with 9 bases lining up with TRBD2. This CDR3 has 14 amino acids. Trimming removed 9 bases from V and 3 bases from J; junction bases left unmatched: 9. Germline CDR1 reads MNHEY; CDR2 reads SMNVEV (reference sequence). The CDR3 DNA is TGTGCCAGTACCGCGGGGGGGCCTAACTACGAGCAGTACTTC. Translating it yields CASTAGGPNYEQYF.

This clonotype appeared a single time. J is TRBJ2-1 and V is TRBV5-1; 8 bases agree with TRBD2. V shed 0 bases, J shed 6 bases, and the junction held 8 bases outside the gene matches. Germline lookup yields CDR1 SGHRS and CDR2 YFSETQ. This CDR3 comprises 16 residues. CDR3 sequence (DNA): TGCGCCAGCAGCTTGGCGGTAGCGGGGAATAGCAATGAGCAGTTCTTC. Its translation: CASSLAVAGNSNEQFF.

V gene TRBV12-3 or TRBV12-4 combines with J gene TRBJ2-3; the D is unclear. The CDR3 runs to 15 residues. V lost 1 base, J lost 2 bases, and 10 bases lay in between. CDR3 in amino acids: CASSLVRAYTDTQYF. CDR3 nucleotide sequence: TGTGCCAGCAGTTTAGTTAGAGCCTACACAGATACGCAGTATTTT.

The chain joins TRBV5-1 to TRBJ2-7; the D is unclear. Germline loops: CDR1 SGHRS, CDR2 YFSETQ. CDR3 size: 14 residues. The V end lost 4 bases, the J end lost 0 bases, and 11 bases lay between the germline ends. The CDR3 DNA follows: TGCGCCAGCAGCCCAAAGCACAACTCCTACGAGCAGTACTTC. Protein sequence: CASSPKHNSYEQYF. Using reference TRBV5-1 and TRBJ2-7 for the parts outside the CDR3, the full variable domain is KAGVTQTPRYLIKTRGQQVTLSCSPISGHRSVSWYQQTPGQGLQFLFEYFSETQRNKGNFPGRFSGRQFSNSRSEMNVSTLELGDSALYLCASSPKHNSYEQYFGPGTRLTVT.

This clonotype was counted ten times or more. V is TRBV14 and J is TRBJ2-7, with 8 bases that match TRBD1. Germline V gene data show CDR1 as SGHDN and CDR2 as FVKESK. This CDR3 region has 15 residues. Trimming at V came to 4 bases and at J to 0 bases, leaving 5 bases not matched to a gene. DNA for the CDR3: TGTGCCAGCAGCCGACGGACAGGGCGCTCCTACGAGCAGTACTTC. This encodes CASSRRTGRSYEQYF.

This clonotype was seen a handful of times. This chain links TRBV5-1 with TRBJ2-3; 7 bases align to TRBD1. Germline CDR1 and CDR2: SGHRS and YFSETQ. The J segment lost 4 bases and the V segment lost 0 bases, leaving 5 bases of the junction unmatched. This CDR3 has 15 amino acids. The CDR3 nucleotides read TGCGCCAGCAGCTTGGCGGGACAGAACTCAGATACGCAGTATTTT. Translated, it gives CASSLAGQNSDTQYF.

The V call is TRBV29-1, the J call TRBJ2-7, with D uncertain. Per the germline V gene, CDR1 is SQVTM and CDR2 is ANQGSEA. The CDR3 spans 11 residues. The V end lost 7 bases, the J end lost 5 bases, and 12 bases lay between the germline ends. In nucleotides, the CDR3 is TGCAGCGGGTTAGGGCCGAACGAGCAGTACTTC. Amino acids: CSGLGPNEQYF.

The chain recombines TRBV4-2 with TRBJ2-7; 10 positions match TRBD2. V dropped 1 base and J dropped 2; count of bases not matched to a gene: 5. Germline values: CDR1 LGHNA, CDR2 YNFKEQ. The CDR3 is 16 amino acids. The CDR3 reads CASSQATAGGTYEQYF. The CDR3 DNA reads TGTGCCAGCAGCCAAGCAACAGCGGGAGGGACCTACGAGCAGTACTTC.